Listed below are T cell receptor beta chains from one sample, sequenced in a study of blood T cell repertoires in COVID-19. The data were produced by immunoSEQ multiplex PCR, yet TCRdb's version contains in-frame clones alone and is incomplete. The repertoire holds some 330,000 clones, with more than 75% as singletons. Sample: PBMCs or T cells enriched from blood (not recorded which). The receptors were gathered from a man aged 35-49 years in a cohort exposed to, infected with or recovered from COVID-19 (not recorded which). Both conserved end residues are trimmed from each CDR3. Clone size appears in some rows only: once, few, many, or a class for an expanded clone.

j_gene: TRBJ2-7; len: 11; v_gene: TRBV19; abundance: .; CDR3aa: ASSRRGSYEQY
j_gene: TRBJ1-6; len: 14; v_gene: TRBV5-4; abundance: .; CDR3aa: ASSPHNRGGNSPLH
j_gene: TRBJ1-4; len: 13; v_gene: TRBV3-1/TRBV3-2; abundance: .; CDR3aa: ASSQRTVRGEKLF
j_gene: TRBJ2-7; len: 14; v_gene: TRBV7-9; abundance: .; CDR3aa: ASRSTSGSFSYEQY
j_gene: TRBJ1-2; len: 13; v_gene: TRBV18; abundance: .; CDR3aa: ASSQQGQANYGYT
j_gene: TRBJ2-1; len: 16; v_gene: TRBV7-2; abundance: .; CDR3aa: ASSLPPGLASPYNEQF
j_gene: TRBJ2-7; len: 10; v_gene: TRBV9; abundance: .; CDR3aa: ASSQNQNEQY
j_gene: TRBJ2-5; len: 12; v_gene: TRBV7-6; abundance: .; CDR3aa: ASSNPGQGETQY
j_gene: TRBJ2-7; len: 11; v_gene: TRBV10-2; abundance: .; CDR3aa: ASSETTGVEQY
j_gene: TRBJ2-1; len: 11; v_gene: TRBV6-5; abundance: few; CDR3aa: ASRWETNNEQF
j_gene: TRBJ2-4; len: 15; v_gene: TRBV6-2/TRBV6-3; abundance: .; CDR3aa: ASSYSFAGLAKNIQY
j_gene: TRBJ2-1; len: 12; v_gene: TRBV27; abundance: .; CDR3aa: ASSLRTRENEQF
j_gene: TRBJ2-2; len: 14; v_gene: TRBV5-4; abundance: .; CDR3aa: ASSLGGSYSTGELF
j_gene: TRBJ2-7; len: 10; v_gene: TRBV7-8; abundance: many; CDR3aa: ASSLMANEQY
j_gene: TRBJ1-5; len: 11; v_gene: TRBV19; abundance: few; CDR3aa: ASRIQSNQPQH
j_gene: TRBJ2-7; len: 14; v_gene: TRBV5-1; abundance: .; CDR3aa: ASSLAGTSGNMEQY
j_gene: TRBJ2-2; len: 14; v_gene: TRBV7-9; abundance: .; CDR3aa: ASSYPGQANTGELF
j_gene: TRBJ1-3; len: 14; v_gene: TRBV18; abundance: .; CDR3aa: ASSPQGAVSGNTIY
j_gene: TRBJ1-1; len: 11; v_gene: TRBV4-1; abundance: .; CDR3aa: ASSQERRGGAF
j_gene: TRBJ2-2; len: 13; v_gene: TRBV9; abundance: once; CDR3aa: ASSVGREETGELF
j_gene: TRBJ2-3; len: 12; v_gene: TRBV19; abundance: once; CDR3aa: ASRRRPGADTQY
j_gene: TRBJ2-3; len: 13; v_gene: TRBV5-4; abundance: .; CDR3aa: ASSLQVSHTDTQY
j_gene: TRBJ1-5; len: 13; v_gene: TRBV6-1; abundance: once; CDR3aa: ASSDPWGGIQPQH
j_gene: TRBJ2-7; len: 14; v_gene: TRBV27; abundance: .; CDR3aa: ASSLSGTGGLVEQY
j_gene: TRBJ2-1; len: 12; v_gene: TRBV14; abundance: .; CDR3aa: ASSPSSGRAEQF
j_gene: TRBJ2-1; len: 14; v_gene: TRBV28; abundance: .; CDR3aa: ASSSPYVARNNEQF
j_gene: TRBJ1-5; len: 9; v_gene: TRBV28; abundance: .; CDR3aa: ASSENQPQH
j_gene: TRBJ2-2; len: 15; v_gene: TRBV9; abundance: .; CDR3aa: ASSGTSGAPNTGELF
j_gene: TRBJ1-3; len: 14; v_gene: TRBV28; abundance: once; CDR3aa: ASRVGGQNSGNTIY
j_gene: TRBJ1-1; len: 12; v_gene: TRBV5-1; abundance: .; CDR3aa: ASSPRGRRTEAF
j_gene: TRBJ2-5; len: 15; v_gene: TRBV28; abundance: .; CDR3aa: ASSSLTSGIPQGTQY
j_gene: TRBJ2-7; len: 12; v_gene: TRBV4-1; abundance: .; CDR3aa: ASSLREGTYEQY
j_gene: TRBJ2-3; len: 14; v_gene: TRBV5-1; abundance: .; CDR3aa: ASSPRPGQSTDTQY
j_gene: TRBJ2-6; len: 14; v_gene: TRBV27; abundance: .; CDR3aa: ASSLGTVSGANVLT
j_gene: TRBJ1-1; len: 12; v_gene: TRBV5-1; abundance: once; CDR3aa: ASSSQTGGTEAF
j_gene: TRBJ2-1; len: 12; v_gene: TRBV16; abundance: .; CDR3aa: ASSQSTSRGEQF
j_gene: TRBJ1-1; len: 12; v_gene: TRBV5-5; abundance: .; CDR3aa: ASSLTGAGTEAF
j_gene: TRBJ2-7; len: 11; v_gene: TRBV19; abundance: .; CDR3aa: ASPGTGENEQY
j_gene: TRBJ2-7; len: 13; v_gene: TRBV5-1; abundance: .; CDR3aa: ASSLGLAGGYEQY
j_gene: TRBJ2-2; len: 12; v_gene: TRBV6-5; abundance: .; CDR3aa: ASTRRVLAGELF
j_gene: TRBJ1-1; len: 15; v_gene: TRBV10-3; abundance: few; CDR3aa: AISETDRGRSDTEAF
j_gene: TRBJ2-1; len: 12; v_gene: TRBV18; abundance: .; CDR3aa: ASSPQLVADEQF
j_gene: TRBJ2-7; len: 15; v_gene: TRBV7-8; abundance: .; CDR3aa: ASSLAPRLNRIQEQY
j_gene: TRBJ2-2; len: 12; v_gene: TRBV7-8; abundance: .; CDR3aa: ASYRGRGTGELF